This is a list of T cell receptor beta chains from one sample in a study of blood T cell repertoires in COVID-19. The repertoire was sequenced with immunoSEQ multiplex PCR; TCRdb's copy has only in-frame clones and lacks some. The sample records 130,000 or so clones, under 90% being singletons. The sequencing sample was made of PBMCs or T cells enriched from blood (not recorded which). Receptors were obtained from a man aged 40-49 years with acute COVID-19. Both conserved end residues are part of each CDR3. Fields, in order: CDR3 DNA, CDR3 protein, D gene, V gene, J gene. D genes are given only for firm matches.

cdr3_nt: TGTGCCAGCAGCTTAGCGTGGGGGGGCTACGAGCAGTACTTC; cdr3_aa: CASSLAWGGYEQYF; d_call: TRBD2; v_call: TRBV7-9; j_call: TRBJ2-7
cdr3_nt: TGCGCCAGCAGCTCGGGACATTGGACGACTGAAGCTTTCTTT; cdr3_aa: CASSSGHWTTEAFF; d_call: .; v_call: TRBV5-1; j_call: TRBJ1-1
cdr3_nt: TGTGCCATGGGGGACAGGGGATCCGGGGAGCAGTACTTC; cdr3_aa: CAMGDRGSGEQYF; d_call: TRBD1; v_call: TRBV10-3; j_call: TRBJ2-7
cdr3_nt: TGCGCCAGCAGCTTTGAGAGATATGGCTACACCTTC; cdr3_aa: CASSFERYGYTF; d_call: .; v_call: TRBV5-1; j_call: TRBJ1-2
cdr3_nt: TGTGCCAGCGCCCAGGTGGAGACCCAGTACTTC; cdr3_aa: CASAQVETQYF; d_call: .; v_call: TRBV3-1/TRBV3-2; j_call: TRBJ2-5
cdr3_nt: TGTGCCATCAGTGAGAGGTCTAGCGGGAACGCAGATACGCAGTATTTT; cdr3_aa: CAISERSSGNADTQYF; d_call: TRBD2; v_call: TRBV10-3; j_call: TRBJ2-3
cdr3_nt: TGTGCCAGCAGCCAAATAGCTGGCCTCGAGCAGTACTTC; cdr3_aa: CASSQIAGLEQYF; d_call: .; v_call: TRBV3-1/TRBV3-2; j_call: TRBJ2-7
cdr3_nt: TGTGCCAGCAGCGTAGGGTCAGGACAGGTATCCGGGGAGCTGTTTTTT; cdr3_aa: CASSVGSGQVSGELFF; d_call: TRBD1; v_call: TRBV9; j_call: TRBJ2-2
cdr3_nt: TGTGCCAGCAGTTTAAGGGAGGGAGAAAAACTGTTTTTT; cdr3_aa: CASSLREGEKLFF; d_call: .; v_call: TRBV12-3/TRBV12-4; j_call: TRBJ1-4
cdr3_nt: TGTGCCAGCAGCCCCCGGACAGGGAGAACTGAAGCTTTCTTT; cdr3_aa: CASSPRTGRTEAFF; d_call: TRBD1; v_call: TRBV7-9; j_call: TRBJ1-1
cdr3_nt: TGTGCCAGTAGTATCACAGGAGCAATTAACTATGGCTACACCTTC; cdr3_aa: CASSITGAINYGYTF; d_call: .; v_call: TRBV19; j_call: TRBJ1-2